The 26 T cell receptor beta chains presented below share a single source sample, sequenced in a study of blood T cell repertoires in COVID-19. Clones were sequenced by immunoSEQ multiplex PCR, and TCRdb holds only the in-frame ones, with some missing. The sample has some 250,000 clones; 91% are singletons. The sample taken for sequencing was PBMCs or T cells enriched from blood (not recorded which). The source of these receptors is a human donor in a cohort exposed to, infected with or recovered from COVID-19 (not recorded which). The donor label of this sample is uncertain.

The chain combines TRBV9 with TRBJ2-2; D gene ambiguous. The CDR3 spans 15 residues. Trimming pared 0 bases from V and 1 base from J, leaving 7 bases between. CDR1 and CDR2 (germline): SGDLS, YYNGEE. CDR3 bases: TGTGCCAGCAGCGTAGTTGTCGGGAACACCGGGGAGCTGTTTTTT. Translated, it gives CASSVVVGNTGELFF.

The V gene is TRBV5-5, the J gene TRBJ2-3, with 9 bases matching TRBD2. Germline V lookup: CDR1 SGHKS, CDR2 YYEKEE (reference sequence). The CDR3 has 16 residues. V shed 2 bases, J shed 0 bases, and the junction held 4 bases outside the gene matches. The CDR3 is CASSFLSGSSTDTQYF. The CDR3 DNA sequence: TGTGCCAGCAGCTTCCTTAGCGGGAGTAGCACAGATACGCAGTATTTT.

J is TRBJ1-1 and V is TRBV2; the match to TRBD1 covers 7 bases. The CDR3 contains 13 residues. Germline V gives CDR1 SNHLY, CDR2 FYNNEI. V gave up 11 bases and J gave up 3 bases; unmatched junction bases: 9. CDR3 amino acids: CADKKDRDTEAFF. The CDR3 nucleotides are TGTGCCGACAAAAAAGACAGGGACACTGAAGCTTTCTTT.

The rearrangement uses TRBV16 and TRBJ1-2, with D maybe TRBD1 (6 bases). V lost 2 bases and J lost 4, with 14 bases in between. The CDR3 has 15 residues. Per germline, CDR1 KGHSY and CDR2 FQNENV. The CDR3 DNA follows: TGTGCCAGCAGCCAAAGACAGGCCGATTCCTATGGCTACACCTTC. Amino acids: CASSQRQADSYGYTF.

The chain links TRBV10-3 to TRBJ1-1, with D perhaps TRBD1 (5 bases). CDR1 is ENHRY, CDR2 SYGVKD, per germline. CDR3 length equals 16 residues. V was clipped by 10 bases and J by 1 base, with 22 bases between them. The CDR3 DNA follows: TGTGCCACCTTGAGTCCCGACAGATTAACGAACACTGAAGCTTTCTTT. It encodes CATLSPDRLTNTEAFF.

This chain connects TRBV7-9 to TRBJ1-2; TRBD1 might be the D (5 bases). In germline, CDR1 is SEHNR, CDR2 FQNEAQ (reference sequence). Trimming left V 0 bases short and J 6 bases short, with 11 bases between. The CDR3 covers 14 residues. The CDR3 coding sequence is TGTGCCAGCAGCTTAGCGGGTGTAGGGGATGGCTACACCTTC. This gives the protein CASSLAGVGDGYTF.

The V call is TRBV7-9, the J call TRBJ2-5; TRBD2 matches at 8 bases. The germline CDR1 and CDR2 sequences are SEHNR and FQNEAQ (reference sequence). J gave up 3 bases and V 5 bases, and 8 bases lay outside the gene matches. This CDR3 has 15 residues. As DNA, the CDR3 is TGTGCCAGCAGCAAATACTCGACTAGCGAAGAGACCCAGTACTTC. Translated: CASSKYSTSEETQYF.

This chain joins TRBV3-1 (or the pseudogene TRBV3-2) and TRBJ2-3; 10 bases align to TRBD2. Germline V gene lookup returns CDR1 LGHDT and CDR2 YNNKEL (reference sequence). With V trimmed by 5 bases and J by 4 bases, 9 bases remained unmatched. This CDR3 comprises 16 residues. CDR3 loop: CASSTQLAGWADTQYF. In nucleotides, the CDR3 is TGTGCCAGCAGCACCCAACTAGCGGGGTGGGCAGATACGCAGTATTTT.

This clone was observed a single time. The rearrangement joins TRBV12-3 or TRBV12-4 to TRBJ1-5; no clear D. Trimming took off 6 bases at V and 7 bases at J, with 10 bases between the two ends. CDR3 length: 12 amino acids. In DNA, the CDR3 is TGTGCCAGCAGCTCAGTATCCCAGCCCCAGCATTTT. As protein: CASSSVSQPQHF.

The chain links TRBV10-3 to TRBJ2-1; 9 bases fit TRBD2. CDR1 ENHRY and CDR2 SYGVKD come from the germline V gene. The CDR3 length is 13 residues. CDR3 coding DNA: TGTGCGACCGAGCGGGGGGACTACAATGAGCAGTTCTTC. It translates to CATERGDYNEQFF.

J is TRBJ1-4 and V is TRBV19; D not resolved. V was shortened by 6 bases and J by 0 bases, with 20 bases between the two germline ends. The CDR3 spans 18 residues. Germline values: CDR1 LNHDA, CDR2 SQIVND (reference sequence). The DNA of the CDR3 is TGTGCCAGTAGGAAGCAGGCCGTACGTTTTGCAACTAATGAAAAACTGTTTTTT. Its translation is CASRKQAVRFATNEKLFF. The full variable domain, with the rest looked up from reference TRBV19 and TRBJ1-4, is DGGITQSPKYLFRKEGQNVTLSCEQNLNHDAMYWYRQDPGQGLRLIYYSQIVNDFQKGDIAEGYSVSREKKESFPLTVTSAQKNPTAFYLCASRKQAVRFATNEKLFFGSGTQLSVL.

This clone was found once. The chain links TRBV28 to TRBJ2-7; 7 bases agree with TRBD1. CDR1 is MDHEN, CDR2 SYDVKM, per germline. This CDR3 region has 14 residues. Trimming at V came to 7 bases and at J to 3 bases, leaving 9 bases not matched to a gene. In nucleotides, the CDR3 is TGTGCCAGCAATTCGGGACAGAGTCACTACGAGCAGTACTTC. This translates into CASNSGQSHYEQYF.

This sequence joins TRBV12-1 and TRBJ1-5; the DNA was not used to check the table's D call, TRBD1. TRBV12-1 is a documented pseudogene. The length of the CDR3 is 15 residues. CDR3 DNA sequence: TGTGCCAGCAGCTTTGGCTTGCAGGGGAATCAGCCCCAGCATTTT. Protein: CASSFGLQGNQPQHF.

This clone came up once. The chain joins TRBV7-6 to TRBJ1-6, with D possibly being TRBD1 (5 bases). The CDR3 has 15 residues. Trimming stripped 5 bases from V and 6 bases from J, with 14 bases between. The germline V gene encodes CDR1 SGHVS and CDR2 FNYEAQ. Here the CDR3 reads CASSGSTDTNSPLHF. The CDR3 nucleotides read TGTGCCAGCAGCGGATCGACGGACACTAATTCACCCCTCCACTTT.

V usage is TRBV12-3 or TRBV12-4 and J usage is TRBJ1-1; TRBD1 is a possible D gene (5 bases). Trimming took off 3 bases at V and 2 bases at J, with 7 bases between the two ends. This CDR3 is 13 amino acids long. Here the CDR3 DNA reads TGTGCCAGCAGTTTCGACAGAAACACTGAAGCTTTCTTT. Translation: CASSFDRNTEAFF.

This clone was seen only a few times. The V gene is TRBV29-1, the J gene TRBJ1-1; the match to TRBD1 covers 8 bases. Germline V gives CDR1 SQVTM, CDR2 ANQGSEA. This CDR3 spans 11 amino acids. After removal of 7 bases from V and 6 bases from J, the junction contained 4 bases not matched to a gene. The CDR3 loop is CSGTGTSEAFF. CDR3 in DNA: TGCAGCGGGACAGGGACTTCTGAAGCTTTCTTT.

The chain has TRBV5-1 and TRBJ2-7, with 9 bases that match TRBD1. V dropped 4 bases and J dropped 7; count of bases not matched to a gene: 6. Germline CDR1 reads SGHRS; CDR2 reads YFSETQ. The CDR3 is 13 residues long. The CDR3 DNA is TGCGCCAGCAGCCTAACAGGGGGCAGTGAGCAGTACTTC. Translated, it gives CASSLTGGSEQYF.

This chain links TRBV6-5 with TRBJ2-4; D uncertain. V lost 4 bases, J lost 5 bases, and 6 bases lay in between. Germline CDR1 reads MNHEY; CDR2 reads SVGAGI. This CDR3 is 12 amino acids long. The CDR3 is CASSSQQNIQYF. The CDR3 DNA is TGTGCCAGCAGTTCACAGCAAAACATTCAGTACTTC.

This clone came up once. V usage is TRBV6-5 and J usage is TRBJ2-1; D is possibly TRBD2 (5 bases). The CDR3 runs to 13 residues. Trimming removed 8 bases from V and 4 bases from J, with 12 bases in between. CDR1 and CDR2 from the germline V gene are MNHEY and SVGAGI. The CDR3 DNA follows: TGTGCCAGCGAGGGTGGCGGTTACAATGAGCAGTTCTTC. Its translation is CASEGGGYNEQFF.

The rearrangement uses TRBV5-6 and TRBJ2-2, with TRBD2 identical over 10 bases. The CDR3 has 15 residues. J gave up 3 bases and V 1 base, and 0 bases lay outside the gene matches. In germline, CDR1 is SGHDT, CDR2 YYEEEE. CDR3 region: CASSLSGGDTGELFF. The CDR3 region has the DNA TGTGCCAGCAGCTTGAGCGGGGGGGACACCGGGGAGCTGTTTTTT.

V usage is TRBV5-4 and J usage is TRBJ2-5; 7 nucleotides agree with TRBD2. Looked up from germline, CDR1 is SGHNT and CDR2 is YYREEE (reference sequence). V lost 9 bases and J lost 2; bases outside the gene matches: 10. The CDR3 length is 14 residues. The CDR3 sequence is CATREGRRQETQYF. The CDR3 DNA sequence: TGTGCCACCAGGGAGGGGCGGAGACAAGAGACCCAGTACTTC. Using reference TRBV5-4 and TRBJ2-5 for the parts outside the CDR3, the full variable domain is ETGVTQSPTHLIKTRGQQVTLRCSSQSGHNTVSWYQQALGQGPQFIFQYYREEENGRGNFPPRFSGLQFPNYSSELNVNALELDDSALYLCATREGRRQETQYFGPGTRLLVL.

The chain couples TRBV7-9 to TRBJ1-5; weak D call: TRBD1 (5 bases). The CDR3 spans 14 residues. Trimming removed 5 bases at V and 7 bases at J, with 15 bases between. The V gene's germline CDR1 is SEHNR and CDR2 FQNEAQ (reference sequence). The CDR3 region is CASSPQGMEQPQHF. In nucleotides, the CDR3 is TGTGCCAGCAGCCCCCAGGGAATGGAACAGCCCCAGCATTTT.

The genes are TRBV5-6 and TRBJ1-4; 7 nucleotides match TRBD1. The CDR3 covers 15 residues. The V and J ends lost 4 bases and 8 bases, in that order; junction bases with no gene match: 11. Germline values: CDR1 SGHDT, CDR2 YYEEEE. Here the CDR3 reads CASSLWTGGPEKLFF. The CDR3 bases are TGTGCCAGCAGCCTCTGGACAGGCGGCCCGGAAAAACTGTTTTTT.

The chain is built from TRBV5-8 and TRBJ1-6; TRBD1 matches at 9 bases. The CDR3 runs to 15 residues. From germline, CDR1 is SGHTS and CDR2 YDEGEE. V lost 4 bases and J lost 7; bases outside the gene matches: 6. In nucleotides, the CDR3 is TGTGCCAGCAGCCCGCGGGACAGGGTAAATTCACCCCTCCACTTT. Translation: CASSPRDRVNSPLHF.

The CDR3, as DNA: TGTGCCAGCAGTTACGGGGAGGGGGATACGCAGTATTTT. It translates to CASSYGEGDTQYF. This chain joins TRBV6-5 and TRBJ2-3; 7 nucleotides line up with TRBD2. The V gene end was trimmed by 2 bases and the J gene end by 6 bases; junction bases not matched to a gene: 2. The CDR3 is 13 amino acids. Germline CDR1 and CDR2: MNHEY and SVGAGI.

This sequence joins TRBV29-1 and TRBJ1-2; unclear D gene. The V and J ends lost 1 base and 0 bases respectively, with 18 bases between them. Germline V lookup: CDR1 SQVTM, CDR2 ANQGSEA. This CDR3 comprises 17 residues. The CDR3 reads CSVEVWDGGSSNYGYTF. CDR3 bases: TGCAGCGTTGAAGTCTGGGATGGAGGGAGTTCTAACTATGGCTACACCTTC.